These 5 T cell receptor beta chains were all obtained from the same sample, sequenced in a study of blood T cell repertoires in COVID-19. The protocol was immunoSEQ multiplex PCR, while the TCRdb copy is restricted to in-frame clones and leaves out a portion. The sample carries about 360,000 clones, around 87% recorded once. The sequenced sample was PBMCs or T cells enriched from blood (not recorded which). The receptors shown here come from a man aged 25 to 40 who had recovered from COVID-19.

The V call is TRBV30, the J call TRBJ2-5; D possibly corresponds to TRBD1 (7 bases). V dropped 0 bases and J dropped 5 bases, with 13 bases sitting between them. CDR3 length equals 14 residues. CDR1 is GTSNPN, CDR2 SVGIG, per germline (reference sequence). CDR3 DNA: TGTGCCTGGAGTGTACCAGGGGGAGGCGAGACCCAGTACTTC. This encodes CAWSVPGGGETQYF.

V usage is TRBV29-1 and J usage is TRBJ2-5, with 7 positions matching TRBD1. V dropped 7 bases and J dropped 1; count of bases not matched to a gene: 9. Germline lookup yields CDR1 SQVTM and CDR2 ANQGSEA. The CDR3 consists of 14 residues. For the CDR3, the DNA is TGCAGCGCCCAAAGAGGGACAGTCCAAGAGACCCAGTACTTC. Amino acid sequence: CSAQRGTVQETQYF.

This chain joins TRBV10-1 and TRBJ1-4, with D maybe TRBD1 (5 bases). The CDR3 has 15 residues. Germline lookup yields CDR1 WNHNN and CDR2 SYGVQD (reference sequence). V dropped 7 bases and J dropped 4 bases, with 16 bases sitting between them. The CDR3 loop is CASTSGIRVNEKLFF. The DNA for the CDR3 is TGCGCCAGCACTAGTGGAATCAGGGTTAATGAAAAACTGTTTTTT.

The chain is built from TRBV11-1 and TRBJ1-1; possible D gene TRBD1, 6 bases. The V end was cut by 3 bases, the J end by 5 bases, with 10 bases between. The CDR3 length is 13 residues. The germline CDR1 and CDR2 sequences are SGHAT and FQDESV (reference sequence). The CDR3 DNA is TGTGCCAGCAGCTTGGGGGCCCGAACTGAAGCTTTCTTT. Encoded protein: CASSLGARTEAFF.

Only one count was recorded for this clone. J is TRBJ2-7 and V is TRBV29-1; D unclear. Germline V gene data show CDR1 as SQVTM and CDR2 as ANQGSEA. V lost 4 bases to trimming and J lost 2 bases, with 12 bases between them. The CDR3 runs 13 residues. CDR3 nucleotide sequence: TGCAGCGTTGTGATCCACAAAACCTACGAGCAGTACTTC. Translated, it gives CSVVIHKTYEQYF.